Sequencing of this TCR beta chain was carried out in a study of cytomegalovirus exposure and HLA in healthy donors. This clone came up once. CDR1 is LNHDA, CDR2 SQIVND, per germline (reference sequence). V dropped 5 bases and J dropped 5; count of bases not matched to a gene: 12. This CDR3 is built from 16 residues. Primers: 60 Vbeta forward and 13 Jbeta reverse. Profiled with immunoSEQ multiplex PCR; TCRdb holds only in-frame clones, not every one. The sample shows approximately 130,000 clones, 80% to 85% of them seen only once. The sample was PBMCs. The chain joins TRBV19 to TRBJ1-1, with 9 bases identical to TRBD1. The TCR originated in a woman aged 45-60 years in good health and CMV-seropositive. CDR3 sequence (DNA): TGTGCCAGTAGTCCCACCCCGGGGACAGGGAGGACTGAAGCTTTCTTT. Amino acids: CASSPTPGTGRTEAFF.